The present entry profiles one T cell receptor beta chain with its context. The target antigen is unknown. This sample is part of a study of long-term antiretroviral therapy in people with HIV. Study-level information: When the earliest samples were collected, ART was typically delayed until CD4 counts fell. Findings of the study overall: HIV repertoires had narrower CDR3 length ranges than controls.

The assay, immunoSEQ v3.0, was run at survey level. Sequencing set out to capture roughly 40,000-50,000 T-cell genomes per sample. The table came from immunoSEQ multiplex PCR; TCRdb's copy has only in-frame clones and leaves some out. The profile shows 20,000 to 25,000 clones, about four fifths of them singletons. Trimming removed 8 bases from V and 4 bases from J, with 21 bases in between. CDR1 MNHEY and CDR2 SMNVEV come from the germline V gene (reference sequence). The CDR3 is made up of 17 amino acids. Material: unsorted PBMCs, obtained 1.5 years after starting antiretroviral therapy. The source is a man in his thirties or forties with HIV. The chain couples TRBV27 to TRBJ2-6; TRBD1 is a possible D gene (6 bases). CDR3 residues: CASSRQVSKSGANVLTF. In DNA form, the CDR3 reads TGTGCCAGCTCCAGACAGGTGTCTAAGTCCGGGGCCAACGTCCTGACTTTC.